The clone carrying this TCR beta chain was seen a few times. Its target is not known. Quantitative 5'-RACE with molecular barcodes generated TCR beta libraries. TCRdb re-called the 5' RACE reads with MiXCR, one entry per CDR3 protein. The sample includes over 30,000 distinct CDR3 sequences, approximately 15% of them seen just once. This sample was taken from a study of CD8 T cells in ankylosing spondylitis. Study-wide findings and caveats: Within ankylosing spondylitis blood, a TCR beta motif made up of eight or nine highly homologous variants appeared to be characteristic. Within peripheral blood, clones linked to disease were CD8+ and relatively rare. In synovial fluid and blood from reactive arthritis, some motif variants were previously reported.

CDR1 MNHNS and CDR2 SASEGT come from the germline V gene. The CDR3 spans 13 residues. Trimming pared 6 bases from V and 8 bases from J, leaving 15 bases between. V and J are TRBV6-1 and TRBJ2-3; D ambiguous. The receptor was isolated from a male donor with ankylosing spondylitis or in good health (not recorded which). The sample comprised blood. The CDR3: CASREIELGTQYF. Here the CDR3 DNA reads TGTGCCAGCAGAGAAATCGAACTCGGTACGCAGTATTTT.